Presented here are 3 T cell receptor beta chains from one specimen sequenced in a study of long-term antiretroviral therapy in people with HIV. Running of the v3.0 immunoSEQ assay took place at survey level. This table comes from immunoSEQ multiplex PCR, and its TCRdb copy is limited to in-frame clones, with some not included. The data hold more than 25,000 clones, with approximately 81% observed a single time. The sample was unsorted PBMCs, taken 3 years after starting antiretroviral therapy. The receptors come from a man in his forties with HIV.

CDR3 bases: TGTGCCAGCAGCTCAGGGGGCGCCAACACTGAAGCTTTCTTT. Its protein is CASSSGGANTEAFF. The chain carries TRBV9 and TRBJ1-1; the match to TRBD1 covers 8 bases. This CDR3 is 14 amino acids long. V lost 4 bases and J lost 2; bases outside the gene matches: 4. CDR1 is SGDLS and CDR2 is YYNGEE in the germline V gene.

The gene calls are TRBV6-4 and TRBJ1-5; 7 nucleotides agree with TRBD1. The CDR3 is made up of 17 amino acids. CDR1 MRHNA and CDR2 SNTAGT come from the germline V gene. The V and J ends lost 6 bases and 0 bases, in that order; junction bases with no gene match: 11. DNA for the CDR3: TGTGCCAGCAGGTACCCCTATCGACAGGGTAGCAATCAGCCCCAGCATTTT. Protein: CASRYPYRQGSNQPQHF.

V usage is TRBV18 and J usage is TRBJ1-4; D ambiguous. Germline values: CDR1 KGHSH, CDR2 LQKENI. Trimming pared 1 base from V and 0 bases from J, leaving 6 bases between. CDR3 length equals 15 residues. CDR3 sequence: CASSPLAATNEKLFF. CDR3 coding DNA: TGTGCCAGCTCACCACTGGCGGCAACTAATGAAAAACTGTTTTTT.